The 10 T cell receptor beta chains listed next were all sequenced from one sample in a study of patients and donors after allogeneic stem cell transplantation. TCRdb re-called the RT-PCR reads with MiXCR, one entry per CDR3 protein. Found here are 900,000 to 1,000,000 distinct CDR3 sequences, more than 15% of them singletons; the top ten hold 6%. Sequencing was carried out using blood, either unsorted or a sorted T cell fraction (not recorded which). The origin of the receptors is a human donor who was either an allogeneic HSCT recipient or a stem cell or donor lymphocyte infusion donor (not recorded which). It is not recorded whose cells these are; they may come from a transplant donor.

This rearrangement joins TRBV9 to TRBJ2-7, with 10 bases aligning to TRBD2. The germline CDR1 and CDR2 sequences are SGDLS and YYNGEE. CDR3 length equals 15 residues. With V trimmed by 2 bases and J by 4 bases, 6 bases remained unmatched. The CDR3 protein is CASSVTGTSAYEQYF. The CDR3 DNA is TGTGCCAGCAGCGTGACCGGGACTAGCGCTTACGAGCAGTACTTC.

The CDR3 region is CASSLASGAPNEQFF. CDR3 coding DNA: TGTGCCAGCAGCTTAGCTAGCGGGGCTCCCAATGAGCAGTTCTTC. The chain joins TRBV7-2 to TRBJ2-1; TRBD2 agrees at 8 bases. Germline loops: CDR1 SGHTA, CDR2 FQGNSA. The CDR3 contains 15 residues. Trimming removed 0 bases from V and 6 bases from J; junction bases left unmatched: 4.

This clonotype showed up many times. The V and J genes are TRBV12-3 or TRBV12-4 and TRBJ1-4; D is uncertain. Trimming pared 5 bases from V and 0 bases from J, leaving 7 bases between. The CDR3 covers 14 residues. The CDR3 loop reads CASSEVATNEKLFF. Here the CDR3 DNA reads TGTGCCAGCAGTGAGGTTGCAACTAATGAAAAACTGTTTTTT.

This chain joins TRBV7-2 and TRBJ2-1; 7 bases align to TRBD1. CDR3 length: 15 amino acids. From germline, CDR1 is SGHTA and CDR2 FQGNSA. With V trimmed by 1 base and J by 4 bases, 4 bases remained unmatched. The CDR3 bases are TGTGCCAGCAGCTTAGGAGGGGGCGTTTACAATGAGCAGTTCTTC. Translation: CASSLGGGVYNEQFF.

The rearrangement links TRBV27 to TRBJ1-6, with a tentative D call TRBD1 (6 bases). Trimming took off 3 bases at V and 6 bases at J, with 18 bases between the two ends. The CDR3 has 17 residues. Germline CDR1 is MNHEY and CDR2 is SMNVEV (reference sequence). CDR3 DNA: TGTGCCAGCAGTTTTACCCGGGAGGGACACGTTAATTCACCCCTCCACTTT. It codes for CASSFTREGHVNSPLHF.

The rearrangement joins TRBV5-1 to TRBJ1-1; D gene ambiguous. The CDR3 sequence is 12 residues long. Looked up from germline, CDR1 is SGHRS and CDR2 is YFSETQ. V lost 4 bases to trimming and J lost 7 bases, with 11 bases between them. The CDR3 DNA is TGCGCCAGCAGCCCCAGATCAGGTGAAGCTTTCTTT. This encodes CASSPRSGEAFF.

This chain's CDR3 is CASSLSAVYGYTF. For the CDR3, the DNA is TGTGCCAGCAGTTTATCGGCGGTCTATGGCTACACCTTC. The chain is built from TRBV12-3 or TRBV12-4 and TRBJ1-2; D not resolved. The CDR3 consists of 13 residues. Trimming removed 2 bases at V and 4 bases at J, with 8 bases between.

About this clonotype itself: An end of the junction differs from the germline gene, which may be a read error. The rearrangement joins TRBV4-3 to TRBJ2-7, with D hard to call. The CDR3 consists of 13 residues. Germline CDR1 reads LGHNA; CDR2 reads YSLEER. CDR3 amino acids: CASSQTFSYEPYF. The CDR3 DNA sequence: TGCGCCAGCAGCCAGACTTTCTCCTACGAGCCGTACTTC.

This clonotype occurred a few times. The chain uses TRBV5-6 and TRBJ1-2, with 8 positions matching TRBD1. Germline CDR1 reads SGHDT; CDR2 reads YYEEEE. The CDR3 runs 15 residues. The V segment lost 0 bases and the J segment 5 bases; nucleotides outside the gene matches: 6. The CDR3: CASSLVRQGAYGYTF. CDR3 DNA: TGTGCCAGCAGCTTGGTACGCCAGGGGGCTTATGGCTACACCTTC.

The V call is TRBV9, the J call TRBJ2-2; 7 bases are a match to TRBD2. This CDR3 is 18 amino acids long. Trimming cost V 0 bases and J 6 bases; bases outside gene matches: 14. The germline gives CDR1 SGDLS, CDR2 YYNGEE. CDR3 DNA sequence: TGTGCCAGCAGCGTAGGGGTACGGACTAGGGGAATCCCCGGGGAGCTGTTTTTT. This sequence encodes CASSVGVRTRGIPGELFF.